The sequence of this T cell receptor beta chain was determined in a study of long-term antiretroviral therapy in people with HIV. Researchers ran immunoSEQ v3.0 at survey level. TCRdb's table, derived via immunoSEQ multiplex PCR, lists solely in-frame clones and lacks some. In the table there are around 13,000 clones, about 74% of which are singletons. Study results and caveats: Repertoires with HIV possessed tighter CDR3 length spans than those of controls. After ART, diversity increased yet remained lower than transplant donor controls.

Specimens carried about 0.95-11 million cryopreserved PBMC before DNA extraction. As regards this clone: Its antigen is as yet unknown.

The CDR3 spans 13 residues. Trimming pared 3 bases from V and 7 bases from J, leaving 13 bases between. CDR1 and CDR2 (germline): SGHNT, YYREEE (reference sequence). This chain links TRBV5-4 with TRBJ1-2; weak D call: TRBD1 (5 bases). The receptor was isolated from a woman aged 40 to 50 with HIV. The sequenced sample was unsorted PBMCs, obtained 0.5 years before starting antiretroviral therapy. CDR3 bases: TGTGCCAGCAGCTCTCAGACAGATCCTGGCTACACCTTC. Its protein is CASSSQTDPGYTF.